This T cell receptor beta chain is drawn from a study of T cell responses to AZD1222 COVID-19 vaccine. Whole-study context: Some second doses came at about 4 weeks and others at about 12 weeks; these were pooled.

As regards this clone: Its target is not known. Distinct nucleotide sequences in the sample also encode this CDR3.

Trimming stripped 1 base from V and 3 bases from J, with 6 bases between. CDR1 is SGHTA and CDR2 is FQGNSA in the germline V gene. CDR3 size: 13 residues. Study results and limitations: Donors in the cohort were predominantly white British and more often female, and clonal diversity was possibly underestimated. Regions 160-218 and 743-854 dominated among vaccine-associated CD4 TCRs spanning spike. No repertoire was sampled before or during the peak T cell response, only after it.

The table came from immunoSEQ multiplex PCR; TCRdb's copy has only in-frame clones and leaves some out. This sample has about 120,000 clones, with 90% found just once. The sequencing here drew on peripheral blood, taken on day 0 of AZD1222 vaccination. The receptor comes from an adult in good health. J is TRBJ1-2 and V is TRBV7-2, with a tentative D call TRBD1 (6 bases). CDR3 DNA sequence: TGTGCCAGCAGCTTAGACAGGGACTATGGCTACACCTTC. This sequence encodes CASSLDRDYGYTF. Filled out from reference TRBV7-2 and TRBJ1-2, the complete variable domain reads GAGVSQSPSNKVTEKGKDVELRCDPISGHTALYWYRQSLGQGLEFLIYFQGNSAPDKSGLPSDRFSAERTGGSVSTLTIQRTQQEDSAVYLCASSLDRDYGYTFGSGTRLTVV.